The 28 T cell receptor beta chains below were found in one sample sequenced in a study of monozygotic twins with inflammatory bowel disease. TCRdb reprocessed the 5' RACE reads and keeps a single row for each CDR3 protein, giving no DNA. In total, the table holds a few hundred thousand distinct CDR3 sequences. Material: blood. These receptors all come from a human donor with ulcerative colitis or Crohn's disease, or a healthy co-twin of an affected twin (not recorded which).

The CDR3 region is CSARDGGPYNSPLHF. The rearrangement links TRBV20-1 to TRBJ1-6. Germline CDR1 and CDR2: DFQATT and SNEGSKA (reference sequence). The CDR3 is made up of 15 amino acids.

The chain couples TRBV12-3 or TRBV12-4 to TRBJ2-1; without DNA, the TCRdb call of TRBD2 cannot be checked. The CDR3 sequence is 19 residues long. The CDR3 here is CAISPASPIIGKKYNEQFF.

The rearrangement joins TRBV4-3 to TRBJ2-7; no DNA is available, so the TRBD1 call from TCRdb remains unchecked. From germline, CDR1 is LGHNA and CDR2 YSLEER. The CDR3 totals 15 residues. The CDR3 is CASSQGGRPDYEQYF.

The chain combines TRBV6-2 or TRBV6-3 with TRBJ1-6. Looked up from germline, CDR1 is MNHEY and CDR2 is SVGEGT. The CDR3 sequence is 16 residues long. The CDR3 loop is CASSYWGALNNSPLHF.

V and J are TRBV30 and TRBJ2-1; TCRdb's assignment of TRBD2 cannot be checked, as there is no DNA. Germline CDR1 and CDR2: GTSNPN and SVGIG (reference sequence). This CDR3 is built from 17 residues. This chain's CDR3 is CAWRGLAGANIHNEQFF.

CDR3 in amino acids: CASRQTGGLNNEQFF. The rearrangement joins TRBV2 to TRBJ2-1; TCRdb calls TRBD2, which cannot be checked without DNA. The CDR3 contains 15 residues. Per germline, CDR1 SNHLY and CDR2 FYNNEI.

This chain joins TRBV3-1 and TRBJ2-5. This CDR3 has 14 amino acids. Germline assignment: CDR1 LGHDT and CDR2 YNNKEL (reference sequence). This chain's CDR3 is CASSPDPYQETQYF.

This chain links TRBV18 with TRBJ2-3; TCRdb lists TRBD1, though no DNA is available to test this call. The CDR3 length is 14 residues. The germline gives CDR1 KGHSH, CDR2 LQKENI. CDR3 residues: CASSRDRETDTQYF.

V gene TRBV20-1 combines with J gene TRBJ2-7; the TRBD2 assignment by TCRdb is unverifiable without DNA. This CDR3 is 14 amino acids long. From germline, CDR1 is DFQATT and CDR2 SNEGSKA (reference sequence). CDR3 sequence reads: CSAPRLAVSYEQYF.

The CDR3: CASSEYSNSRTGAIYGYTF. The V gene is TRBV25-1, the J gene TRBJ1-2; the D gene TCRdb calls, TRBD1, cannot be checked with no DNA. Germline V gene lookup returns CDR1 MGHDK and CDR2 SYGVNS. The CDR3 extends over 19 amino acids.

The rearrangement links TRBV2 to TRBJ2-5. Germline loops: CDR1 SNHLY, CDR2 FYNNEI. The CDR3 has 12 amino acids. CDR3 sequence: CASRGLGETQYF. The variable domain in full, with the rest retrieved from reference TRBV2 and TRBJ2-5, is EPEVTQTPSHQVTQMGQEVILRCVPISNHLYFYWYRQILGQKVEFLVSFYNNEISEKSEIFDDQFSVERPDGSNFTLKIRSTKLEDSAMYFCASRGLGETQYFGPGTRLLVL.

This rearrangement joins TRBV11-3 to TRBJ2-3; TCRdb's D call, TRBD1, is unchecked because there is no DNA. CDR3 length equals 12 residues. Germline V lookup: CDR1 SGHNT, CDR2 YENEEA. The CDR3 spells CASSRTRDTQYF. Filled out from reference TRBV11-3 and TRBJ2-3, the complete variable domain reads EAGVVQSPRYKIIEKKQPVAFWCNPISGHNTLYWYLQNLGQGPELLIRYENEEAVDDSQLPKDRFSAERLKGVDSTLKIQPAELGDSAVYLCASSRTRDTQYFGPGTRLTVL.

The rearrangement joins TRBV27 to TRBJ1-2. CDR3 length: 17 residues. The V gene's germline CDR1 is MNHEY and CDR2 SMNVEV (reference sequence). The CDR3 region is CASSPLGLGLASYGYTF.

This rearrangement joins TRBV15 to TRBJ2-7; the D call from TCRdb, TRBD1, cannot be confirmed without DNA. CDR3 length: 15 amino acids. Looked up from germline, CDR1 is LNHNV and CDR2 is YYDKDF (reference sequence). This CDR3 is CATSRDLGPSYEQYF. The complete variable domain, with remaining parts taken from reference TRBV15 and TRBJ2-7, reads DAMVIQNPRYQVTQFGKPVTLSCSQTLNHNVMYWYQQKSSQAPKLLFHYYDKDFNNEADTPDNFQSRRPNTSFCFLDIRSPGLGDTAMYLCATSRDLGPSYEQYFGPGTRLTVT.

V usage is TRBV6-5 and J usage is TRBJ2-7; TCRdb picks TRBD2, but there is no DNA to check that call. This CDR3 is 15 amino acids long. Germline loops: CDR1 MNHEY, CDR2 SVGAGI. Here the CDR3 reads CASSYSGLSSYEQYF.

The gene calls are TRBV20-1 and TRBJ1-4; TCRdb returns TRBD1, unconfirmable since there is no DNA. This CDR3 region has 14 residues. Looked up from germline, CDR1 is DFQATT and CDR2 is SNEGSKA (reference sequence). CDR3 residues: CSARTGVANEKLFF.

This sequence joins TRBV6-1 and TRBJ2-1; the TCRdb D gene call, TRBD2, has no DNA to confirm it. The CDR3 is 16 amino acids. Germline loops: CDR1 MNHNS, CDR2 SASEGT. CDR3 amino acids: CASSDLAGPAYNEQFF.

V is TRBV21-1 and J is TRBJ2-1. TRBV21-1 is given as a pseudogene. This CDR3 spans 12 amino acids. CDR3 sequence reads: CASSKEGFEQFF.

The genes are TRBV20-1 and TRBJ1-2. Germline CDR1 DFQATT, CDR2 SNEGSKA (reference sequence). The CDR3 consists of 14 residues. The CDR3 region is CSARDRRHLYGYTF.

The chain joins TRBV18 to TRBJ2-2; the D call from TCRdb, TRBD1, cannot be confirmed without DNA. The CDR3 runs 16 residues. Germline CDR1 KGHSH, CDR2 LQKENI. The CDR3 here is CASSPYRAGDTGELFF. The variable domain in full, with the rest retrieved from reference TRBV18 and TRBJ2-2, is NAGVMQNPRHLVRRRGQEARLRCSPMKGHSHVYWYRQLPEEGLKFMVYLQKENIIDESGMPKERFSAEFPKEGPSILRIQQVVRGDSAAYFCASSPYRAGDTGELFFGEGSRLTVL.

The chain combines TRBV12-3 or TRBV12-4 with TRBJ2-7; as DNA is missing, the TRBD1 call by TCRdb cannot be tested. The CDR3 is made up of 15 amino acids. The CDR3 reads CASSSPGNASYEQYF.

The chain couples TRBV6-1 to TRBJ1-2; the TCRdb call, TRBD1, lacks DNA for checking. This CDR3 region has 14 residues. CDR1 is MNHNS, CDR2 SASEGT, per germline. Here the CDR3 reads CASSKDRGDYGYTF.

This chain joins TRBV6-2 or TRBV6-3 and TRBJ2-1; the TRBD1 assignment by TCRdb is unverifiable without DNA. This CDR3 contains 17 residues. Germline CDR1 reads MNHEY; CDR2 reads SVGEGT. CDR3 sequence reads: CASRDLGFVAGDNEQFF.

The CDR3 sequence: CASSLGATGTGDRYTEAFF. The chain employs TRBV5-6 and TRBJ1-1; TCRdb names TRBD1, which stays unverified in the absence of DNA. The CDR3 is 19 amino acids. Germline loops: CDR1 SGHDT, CDR2 YYEEEE.

The CDR3 here is CATTGEADQPQHF. V usage is TRBV24-1 and J usage is TRBJ1-5. Germline CDR1 reads KGHDR; CDR2 reads SFDVKD. CDR3 length: 13 amino acids.

The chain combines TRBV5-4 with TRBJ1-1; without DNA, the TCRdb call of TRBD1 cannot be checked. The CDR3 sequence is 15 residues long. Germline CDR1 and CDR2: SGHNT and YYREEE (reference sequence). This CDR3 is CASSLVKTGTTEAFF.

V gene TRBV12-3 or TRBV12-4 combines with J gene TRBJ2-3. This CDR3 has 16 residues. The CDR3 is CASSLYPGVDTDTQYF.

The chain uses TRBV6-2 or TRBV6-3 and TRBJ2-2; TCRdb proposes TRBD2, but this gene call is untestable without DNA. This CDR3 contains 15 residues. Germline CDR1 MNHEY, CDR2 SVGEGT. Here the CDR3 reads CASRVAGLNTGELFF.